Here is one T cell receptor beta chain with its context. The antigen remains undetermined. The donors, nominally healthy at sampling, likely had unrecorded immune exposures. The germline V gene encodes CDR1 MDHEN and CDR2 SYDVKM. CDR3 length: 13 amino acids. Trimming cost V 8 bases and J 6 bases; bases outside gene matches: 5. This sample stems from a study of cytomegalovirus exposure and HLA in healthy donors. Study conclusions and caveats: Across donors, presence/absence analyses took sequencing depth to be roughly uniform. Immune exposure was documented only through CMV serostatus. An analysis that was carried out later associated 15,000 to 20,000 TCR beta sequences with HLA alleles at 0.05 false discovery rate.

The PCR employed 60 Vbeta primers together with 13 Jbeta primers. Method: immunoSEQ multiplex PCR; TCRdb's copy keeps in-frame clones and lacks some. This table has roughly 150,000 clones, around 75% appearing once. The sample consisted of PBMCs. This TCR was recovered from a male donor in good health and CMV-seronegative. The chain has TRBV28 and TRBJ2-2; 8 bases match TRBD2. Here the CDR3 DNA reads TGTGCCAGCGGTAGCGGGATCCCCGGGGAGCTGTTTTTT. It specifies CASGSGIPGELFF.